This TCR beta chain was recovered during a study of graft-versus-host responses after intestinal transplantation. In the study overall: Recipients underwent multivisceral, liver-intestinal, or isolated intestinal transplants. Once they had received anti-thymocyte globulin induction, all recipients took tacrolimus and steroids for around three years.

TCRdb keeps only in-frame clones here, not all; method: immunoSEQ multiplex PCR. Of approximately 120,000 clones in the sample, over 85% are singletons; the top ten hold 0.16%. Study-level points and caveats: GvH clone levels peaked in circulation, and this peak was associated with early post-transplant HvG declines. Patients with graft-donor T cell macrochimerism had high graft-versus-host to host-versus-graft clonal ratios in allografts.

Germline CDR1 MNHEY, CDR2 SVGAGI. The CDR3 runs 15 residues. Trimming shortened V by 5 bases and J by 2 bases, and 14 bases separated the two germline ends. A remark on this clone: Its antigen remains unidentified.

The chain uses TRBV6-5 and TRBJ2-3; TRBD2 is a possible D gene (7 bases). The sample was unstimulated CD4+ T cells sorted from spleen or lymph node cells, taken before intestinal transplant. This receptor was identified in a human donor who received an intestinal transplant. CDR3 nucleotides: TGTGCCAGCAGTCCGCGGGGGCCCTACACAGATACGCAGTATTTT. Translated, it gives CASSPRGPYTDTQYF.